Listed below are T cell receptor beta chains from one sample, sequenced in a study of cytomegalovirus exposure and HLA in healthy donors. The protocol was immunoSEQ multiplex PCR, while the TCRdb copy is restricted to in-frame clones and leaves out a portion. Altogether approximately 300,000 clones are present, roughly 89% being singletons, with the ten largest covering 0.75% to 0.85%. Sequenced sample: PBMCs. The receptors were gathered from a young woman in good health and CMV-seronegative. The CDR3 runs from the conserved cysteine through the conserved F or W. D genes are given only for firm matches. The size of a clone is reported for some rows only, either as once, few or many, or as a class for expanded clones.

CDR3nt: TGTGCCAGCAGCCCCGGGACAGTGTACAATGAGCAGTTCTTC
CDR3aa: CASSPGTVYNEQFF
v_gene: TRBV27
j_gene: TRBJ2-1
d_gene: TRBD1
abundance: -

CDR3nt: TGCGCCAGCAGCTTAGGCGCGGGCGAGACCCAGTACTTC
CDR3aa: CASSLGAGETQYF
v_gene: TRBV5-1
j_gene: TRBJ2-5
d_gene: -
abundance: -

CDR3nt: TGCGCCAGCAGCTTTGTCCCGGGACTAGGCGATGAGCAGTTCTTC
CDR3aa: CASSFVPGLGDEQFF
v_gene: TRBV5-1
j_gene: TRBJ2-1
d_gene: TRBD2
abundance: -

CDR3nt: TGCGCCAGCAGCCAAGATGCCAGGGGGTGGACTGAAGCTTTCTTT
CDR3aa: CASSQDARGWTEAFF
v_gene: TRBV4-3
j_gene: TRBJ1-1
d_gene: TRBD1
abundance: -

CDR3nt: TGTGCCAGCAGCGTAGTTGGTAGCGGGTTTGTCAATGAGCAGTTCTTC
CDR3aa: CASSVVGSGFVNEQFF
v_gene: TRBV9
j_gene: TRBJ2-1
d_gene: TRBD2
abundance: -

CDR3nt: TGTGCCAGTAGGATTAGCGGGAGGAGGTTCACTGAGCAGTTCTTC
CDR3aa: CASRISGRRFTEQFF
v_gene: TRBV19
j_gene: TRBJ2-1
d_gene: TRBD2
abundance: -

CDR3nt: TGTGCCAGCAGCACACCGTGGAGGGCCACTGAAGCTTTCTTT
CDR3aa: CASSTPWRATEAFF
v_gene: TRBV5-6
j_gene: TRBJ1-1
d_gene: -
abundance: once

CDR3nt: TGTGCCAGCAGTGACCGATTACCGACAGATCAGCCCCAGCATTTT
CDR3aa: CASSDRLPTDQPQHF
v_gene: TRBV6-1
j_gene: TRBJ1-5
d_gene: -
abundance: -

CDR3nt: TGCAGCGCCTCAACAGGGTTGAGCTCCTACAATGAGCAGTTCTTC
CDR3aa: CSASTGLSSYNEQFF
v_gene: TRBV29-1
j_gene: TRBJ2-1
d_gene: -
abundance: -

CDR3nt: TGCGCCAGCAGACGGGACACTGCTAGTTACGAGCAGTACTTC
CDR3aa: CASRRDTASYEQYF
v_gene: TRBV5-1
j_gene: TRBJ2-7
d_gene: -
abundance: -

CDR3nt: TGCAGCGTCCAACAGGCTTACTCCTACGAGCAGTACTTC
CDR3aa: CSVQQAYSYEQYF
v_gene: TRBV29-1
j_gene: TRBJ2-7
d_gene: -
abundance: -

CDR3nt: TGTGCCAGCAGTTTGGGGCCGGTGGAGGGATTCCGGGGGCAAGAGACCCAGTACTTC
CDR3aa: CASSLGPVEGFRGQETQYF
v_gene: TRBV28
j_gene: TRBJ2-5
d_gene: -
abundance: once

CDR3nt: TGTGCCATGCAGGGGGTTGGGGAGACCCAGTACTTC
CDR3aa: CAMQGVGETQYF
v_gene: TRBV10-3
j_gene: TRBJ2-5
d_gene: TRBD1
abundance: -

CDR3nt: TGCGCCAGCAGCCTAACACAGGGGGGTAGCAATCAGCCCCAGCATTTT
CDR3aa: CASSLTQGGSNQPQHF
v_gene: TRBV4-1
j_gene: TRBJ1-5
d_gene: TRBD1
abundance: few

CDR3nt: TGCGCCAGCAGCCAAGATTTACAAACCGACCAGTACTTC
CDR3aa: CASSQDLQTDQYF
v_gene: TRBV4-3
j_gene: TRBJ2-5
d_gene: -
abundance: -

CDR3nt: TGTGCCAGCAGCTTAGCCCTCCTAGCGGATGGATACTACGAGCAGTACTTC
CDR3aa: CASSLALLADGYYEQYF
v_gene: TRBV7-9
j_gene: TRBJ2-7
d_gene: TRBD2
abundance: -

CDR3nt: TGCGCCAGCAGCTTATTCTCCGAAGGGGACAGGGTCTACGAGCAGTACTTC
CDR3aa: CASSLFSEGDRVYEQYF
v_gene: TRBV5-1
j_gene: TRBJ2-7
d_gene: TRBD1
abundance: -

CDR3nt: TGTGCCAGCAGCTTGGAGTCCGGGGAGCTGTTTTTT
CDR3aa: CASSLESGELFF
v_gene: TRBV11-3
j_gene: TRBJ2-2
d_gene: -
abundance: -

CDR3nt: TGCGCCAGCAGCGGTCACTCGGGACTAGTGGGGCAGTTCTTC
CDR3aa: CASSGHSGLVGQFF
v_gene: TRBV5-1
j_gene: TRBJ2-1
d_gene: TRBD2
abundance: -

CDR3nt: TGTGCCAGCAGCCCTAGACAGGGTGGATCCTACGAGCAGTACTTC
CDR3aa: CASSPRQGGSYEQYF
v_gene: TRBV7-2
j_gene: TRBJ2-7
d_gene: TRBD1
abundance: -

CDR3nt: TGTGCCAGCAGCGAGACAGGGGCCAAGCTCCTGCCAGACTACGAGCAGTACTTC
CDR3aa: CASSETGAKLLPDYEQYF
v_gene: TRBV5-4
j_gene: TRBJ2-7
d_gene: TRBD1
abundance: -

CDR3nt: TGTGCCAGCAGCGTAGGTGAGGGATCGCCCCAGCATTTT
CDR3aa: CASSVGEGSPQHF
v_gene: TRBV9
j_gene: TRBJ1-5
d_gene: -
abundance: -

CDR3nt: TGCGCCAGCAGCCAAGTGGGGCTGGCGGAGCTGTTTTTT
CDR3aa: CASSQVGLAELFF
v_gene: TRBV4-1
j_gene: TRBJ2-2
d_gene: -
abundance: -

CDR3nt: TGTGCCAGCAGTTACGACAGGGGGTACTCTGGAAACACCATATATTTT
CDR3aa: CASSYDRGYSGNTIYF
v_gene: TRBV6-5
j_gene: TRBJ1-3
d_gene: TRBD1
abundance: -

CDR3nt: TGTGCCAGCAGTTTTACAGGGGGCGCCCGAGCCAACGTCCTGACTTTC
CDR3aa: CASSFTGGARANVLTF
v_gene: TRBV28
j_gene: TRBJ2-6
d_gene: TRBD1
abundance: -

CDR3nt: TGCGCCAGCAGCCAAGAGGGGCGGGAGTATTACGAGCAGTACTTC
CDR3aa: CASSQEGREYYEQYF
v_gene: TRBV4-3
j_gene: TRBJ2-7
d_gene: TRBD2
abundance: -

CDR3nt: TGTGCCACCACTGGGGGACTAGCTCCTCAAGAGACCCAGTACTTC
CDR3aa: CATTGGLAPQETQYF
v_gene: TRBV2
j_gene: TRBJ2-5
d_gene: TRBD2
abundance: -

CDR3nt: TGTGCCAGCAGTTACTCGGTGGCCCCGGAGACCCAGTACTTC
CDR3aa: CASSYSVAPETQYF
v_gene: TRBV6-6
j_gene: TRBJ2-5
d_gene: -
abundance: -

CDR3nt: TGTGCCAGCAGTGTACGGGGATTAGCCTACGAGCAGTACTTC
CDR3aa: CASSVRGLAYEQYF
v_gene: TRBV6-1
j_gene: TRBJ2-7
d_gene: -
abundance: -

CDR3nt: TGCAGCGGGCGGAGTGGCAGCACCTACGAGCAGTACTTC
CDR3aa: CSGRSGSTYEQYF
v_gene: TRBV29-1
j_gene: TRBJ2-7
d_gene: -
abundance: -

CDR3nt: TGTGCCAGCAGCTTACTGTCGAACACCGGGGAGCTGTTTTTT
CDR3aa: CASSLLSNTGELFF
v_gene: TRBV7-9
j_gene: TRBJ2-2
d_gene: -
abundance: -

CDR3nt: TGCAGTGCTCGGACAGGCTATGGCTACACCTTC
CDR3aa: CSARTGYGYTF
v_gene: TRBV20-1
j_gene: TRBJ1-2
d_gene: TRBD1
abundance: -

CDR3nt: TGTGCCAGCAGGAGACAGGGACTAGCGGGCTCCTACGAGCAGTACTTC
CDR3aa: CASRRQGLAGSYEQYF
v_gene: TRBV28
j_gene: TRBJ2-7
d_gene: TRBD2
abundance: -

CDR3nt: TGCGCCAGCAGCTACGGGACAGTCTCCTACGAGCAGTACTTC
CDR3aa: CASSYGTVSYEQYF
v_gene: TRBV5-1
j_gene: TRBJ2-7
d_gene: TRBD1
abundance: -

CDR3nt: TGCGCCAGCAGCCAAGAATACCAGGGCTACAATGAGCAGTTCTTC
CDR3aa: CASSQEYQGYNEQFF
v_gene: TRBV4-3
j_gene: TRBJ2-1
d_gene: -
abundance: -

CDR3nt: TGTGCCAGCCGTTACCTCGGACAGGGGGCCGGCACCGGGGAGCTGTTTTTT
CDR3aa: CASRYLGQGAGTGELFF
v_gene: TRBV27
j_gene: TRBJ2-2
d_gene: TRBD1
abundance: -

CDR3nt: TGTGCCAGCAGCCAAAGCGGTGAGGAGCCCCAGCATTTT
CDR3aa: CASSQSGEEPQHF
v_gene: TRBV4-2
j_gene: TRBJ1-5
d_gene: -
abundance: -

CDR3nt: TGCGCCAGCAGCCAAGAATTGGGACTAGCGGGAGGACCCGGGTACAATGAGCAGTTCTTC
CDR3aa: CASSQELGLAGGPGYNEQFF
v_gene: TRBV4-3
j_gene: TRBJ2-1
d_gene: TRBD2
abundance: -

CDR3nt: TGCGCCAGCAGCCCGGGGCGGGGGTACATGGCCGAGCAGTACTTC
CDR3aa: CASSPGRGYMAEQYF
v_gene: TRBV4-1
j_gene: TRBJ2-7
d_gene: TRBD2
abundance: once

CDR3nt: TGCAGCGTTGCCGGGAGGCTAGCGGACTACGAGCAGTACTTC
CDR3aa: CSVAGRLADYEQYF
v_gene: TRBV29-1
j_gene: TRBJ2-7
d_gene: TRBD2
abundance: once

CDR3nt: TGTGCCAGCAGCTTATTTGGACAGGGTGGACAGACCCAGTACTTC
CDR3aa: CASSLFGQGGQTQYF
v_gene: TRBV7-6
j_gene: TRBJ2-5
d_gene: TRBD1
abundance: -

CDR3nt: TGTGCCAGCAGTCCGGACAGAATAGACTACGGGGAGCAGTACTTC
CDR3aa: CASSPDRIDYGEQYF
v_gene: TRBV6-5
j_gene: TRBJ2-7
d_gene: -
abundance: few

CDR3nt: TGTGCAAGTCGCTTAGCGCCGGGACTAACCTACAATGAGCAGTTCTTC
CDR3aa: CASRLAPGLTYNEQFF
v_gene: TRBV12-2
j_gene: TRBJ2-1
d_gene: -
abundance: -

CDR3nt: TGTGCCAGCAGTTTCAGTAGCAATCAGCCCCAGCATTTT
CDR3aa: CASSFSSNQPQHF
v_gene: TRBV6-5
j_gene: TRBJ1-5
d_gene: -
abundance: -

CDR3nt: TGTGCCAGCAGCTTAACCGTGGAGGGACCTGGGCGGCTTCCAGATACGCAGTATTTT
CDR3aa: CASSLTVEGPGRLPDTQYF
v_gene: TRBV7-3
j_gene: TRBJ2-3
d_gene: -
abundance: -

CDR3nt: TGTGCCAGCAGTCGACAGGGGAGGGGAGGCTACGAGCAGTACTTC
CDR3aa: CASSRQGRGGYEQYF
v_gene: TRBV6-4
j_gene: TRBJ2-7
d_gene: -
abundance: once

CDR3nt: TGCGCCAGCAGCTCGACAGGGAACACTGAAGCTTTCTTT
CDR3aa: CASSSTGNTEAFF
v_gene: TRBV5-1
j_gene: TRBJ1-1
d_gene: -
abundance: -

CDR3nt: TGTGCCAGCAGTCGTGACAGCTACACTGAAGCTTTCTTT
CDR3aa: CASSRDSYTEAFF
v_gene: TRBV9
j_gene: TRBJ1-1
d_gene: -
abundance: -

CDR3nt: TGTGCCAGCAGCTCCACCGGGACTAGTACGCGTGAGCAGTACTTC
CDR3aa: CASSSTGTSTREQYF
v_gene: TRBV13
j_gene: TRBJ2-7
d_gene: TRBD2
abundance: -